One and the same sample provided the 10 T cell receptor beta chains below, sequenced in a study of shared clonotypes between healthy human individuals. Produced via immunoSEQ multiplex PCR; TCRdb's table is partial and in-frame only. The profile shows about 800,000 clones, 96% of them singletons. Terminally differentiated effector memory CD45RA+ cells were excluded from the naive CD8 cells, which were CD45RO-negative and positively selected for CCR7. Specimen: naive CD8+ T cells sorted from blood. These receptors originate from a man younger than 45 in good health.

The CDR3: CASSLRDGTEAFF. Here the CDR3 DNA reads TGTGCCAGCAGCTTAAGGGACGGCACTGAAGCTTTCTTT. The rearrangement joins TRBV7-8 to TRBJ1-1; D is perhaps TRBD1 (5 bases). The CDR3 extends over 13 amino acids. Germline CDR1 is SGHVS and CDR2 is FQNEAQ. V was pared by 2 bases and J by 4 bases, with 8 bases between.

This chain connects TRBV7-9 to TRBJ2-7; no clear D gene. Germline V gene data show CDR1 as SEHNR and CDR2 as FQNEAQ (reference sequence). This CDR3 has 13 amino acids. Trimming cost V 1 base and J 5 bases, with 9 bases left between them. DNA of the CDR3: TGTGCCAGCAGCTTAGTCACCCTTGACGAGCAGTACTTC. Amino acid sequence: CASSLVTLDEQYF.

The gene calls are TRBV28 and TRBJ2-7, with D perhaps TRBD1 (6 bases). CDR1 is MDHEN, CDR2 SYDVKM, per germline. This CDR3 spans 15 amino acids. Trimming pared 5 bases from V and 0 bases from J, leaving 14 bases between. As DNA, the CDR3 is TGTGCCAGCAGTACAGGAGCGGACAGCTCCTACGAGCAGTACTTC. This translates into CASSTGADSSYEQYF.

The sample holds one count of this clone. The CDR3 bases are TGTGCCAGCAGCTCCAAGTCCTGGAATGAGCAGTTCTTC. Its translation is CASSSKSWNEQFF. The chain couples TRBV11-2 to TRBJ2-1; D unresolved. CDR1 is SGHAT, CDR2 FQNNGV, per germline. The CDR3 covers 13 residues. V dropped 4 bases and J dropped 7 bases, with 11 bases sitting between them.

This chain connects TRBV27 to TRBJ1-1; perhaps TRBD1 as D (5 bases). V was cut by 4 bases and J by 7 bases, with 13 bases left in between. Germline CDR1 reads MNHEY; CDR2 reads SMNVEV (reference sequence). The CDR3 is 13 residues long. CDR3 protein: CASSSAGRREAFF. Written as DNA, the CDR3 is TGTGCCAGCAGTTCGGCGGGACGGCGTGAAGCTTTCTTT.

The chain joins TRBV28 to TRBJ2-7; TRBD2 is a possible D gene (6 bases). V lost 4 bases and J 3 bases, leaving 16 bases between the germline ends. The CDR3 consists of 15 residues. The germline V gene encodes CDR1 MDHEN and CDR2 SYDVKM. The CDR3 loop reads CASSSPAGTNYEQYF. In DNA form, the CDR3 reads TGTGCCAGCAGTTCCCCCGCGGGAACGAACTACGAGCAGTACTTC.

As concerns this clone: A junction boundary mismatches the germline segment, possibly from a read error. The CDR3 bases are TGTGCCACCAGCAAACCACGGTCTGGGGCCGACGTCCTGACTTTC. Protein: CATSKPRSGADVLTF. V and J are TRBV15 and TRBJ2-6; TRBD1 is a possible D gene (5 bases). The CDR3 extends over 15 amino acids. CDR1 LNHNV and CDR2 YYDKDF come from the germline V gene (reference sequence). Variable domain in full (rest from reference TRBV15 and TRBJ2-6): DAMVIQNPRYQVTQFGKPVTLSCSQTLNHNVMYWYQQKSSQAPKLLFHYYDKDFNNEADTPDNFQSRRPNTSFCFLDIRSPGLGDTAMYLCATSKPRSGADVLTFGAGSRLTVL.

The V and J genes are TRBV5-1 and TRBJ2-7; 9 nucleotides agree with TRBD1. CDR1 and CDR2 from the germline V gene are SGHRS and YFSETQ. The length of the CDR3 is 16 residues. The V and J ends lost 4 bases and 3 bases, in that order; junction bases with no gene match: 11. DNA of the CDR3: TGCGCCAGCAGCCCAGAACCGGGACAGGGACACTACGAGCAGTACTTC. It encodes CASSPEPGQGHYEQYF.

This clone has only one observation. The CDR3 DNA sequence: TGTGCCAGCAGCCAGACGGTACTAACGAACACCGGGGAGCTGTTTTTT. Residues: CASSQTVLTNTGELFF. V and J are TRBV14 and TRBJ2-2; D remains unclear. With 3 bases removed from V and 0 bases from J, the gap between germline ends came to 11 bases. The CDR3 extends over 16 amino acids. Germline values: CDR1 SGHDN, CDR2 FVKESK.

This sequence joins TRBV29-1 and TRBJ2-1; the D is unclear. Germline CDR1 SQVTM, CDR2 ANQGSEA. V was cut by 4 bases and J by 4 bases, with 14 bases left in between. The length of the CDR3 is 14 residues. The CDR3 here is CSVVGLGIYNEQFF. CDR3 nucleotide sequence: TGCAGCGTTGTAGGCCTAGGGATATACAATGAGCAGTTCTTC.